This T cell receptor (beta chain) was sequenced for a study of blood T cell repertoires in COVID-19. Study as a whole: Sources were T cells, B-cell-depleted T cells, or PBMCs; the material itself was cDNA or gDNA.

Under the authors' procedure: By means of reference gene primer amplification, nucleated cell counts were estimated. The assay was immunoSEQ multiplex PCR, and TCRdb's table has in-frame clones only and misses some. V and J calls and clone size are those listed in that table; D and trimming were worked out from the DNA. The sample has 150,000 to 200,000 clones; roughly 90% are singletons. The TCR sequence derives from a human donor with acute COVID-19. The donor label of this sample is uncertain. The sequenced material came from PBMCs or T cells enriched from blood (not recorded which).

This CDR3 reads CAWSHGTAATNEKLFF. Written as DNA, the CDR3 is TGTGCCTGGAGTCACGGGACAGCCGCAACTAATGAAAAACTGTTTTTT. The chain recombines TRBV30 with TRBJ1-4; the match to TRBD1 covers 7 bases. The CDR3 totals 16 residues. Germline CDR1 GTSNPN, CDR2 SVGIG (reference sequence). J was trimmed by 0 bases and V by 2 bases; bases with no gene match: 6.